This T cell receptor beta chain came from a study of blood T cell repertoires in COVID-19. At the level of the study: Collection of acute and convalescent COVID-19 samples took place in the United States, Italy and Spain.

Method: immunoSEQ multiplex PCR; TCRdb's copy keeps in-frame clones and lacks some. In the table there are around 270,000 clones, 84% of which are singletons. V lost 6 bases and J lost 4, with 13 bases in between. The CDR3 loop spans 13 amino acids. The V gene's germline CDR1 is SGDLS and CDR2 YYNGEE. Seattle researchers signed up patients amid active infection and tracked them longitudinally. Sequencing input: peripheral blood. The receptor was isolated from a person between 65 and 79 years old with COVID-19, enrolled during active disease. The chain is built from TRBV9 and TRBJ1-1; D remains ambiguous. CDR3: CASTKTVTTEAFF. The CDR3 DNA is TGTGCCAGCACCAAAACAGTGACCACTGAAGCTTTCTTT.